The 27 T cell receptor beta chains presented below share a single source sample, sequenced in a study of shared clonotypes between healthy human individuals. Measured with immunoSEQ multiplex PCR; TCRdb has only the in-frame clones, and not every one. The sample gives 1.4 million to 1.5 million clones, 95% to 97% of which show up once; approximately 1.1% is in the top ten. The sample consisted of naive CD4+ T cells sorted from blood. Subset reported: CD45RA+ positively selected. These receptor sequences come from a man aged 30 to 45 in good health.

The V and J genes are TRBV28 and TRBJ1-2, with no clear D. Germline V CDR1 and CDR2: MDHEN, SYDVKM. Deletions cut 5 bases from V and 14 bases from J, with 33 bases between. This CDR3 region has 17 residues. The CDR3 protein is CASSRTGFRALLVSSTF. The CDR3 DNA reads TGTGCCAGCAGTCGAACGGGTTTCCGGGCGCTTCTAGTAAGCTCGACCTTC.

V usage is TRBV28 and J usage is TRBJ2-7, with no clear D. CDR1 and CDR2 (germline): MDHEN, SYDVKM. The V gene lost 4 bases and the J gene lost 3 bases, with 13 bases spanning the gap. The CDR3 length is 14 residues. The DNA for the CDR3 is TGTGCCAGCAGTTCGCTGGCCAGAATCTACGAGCAGTACTTC. Amino acid sequence: CASSSLARIYEQYF.

V usage is TRBV25-1 and J usage is TRBJ2-1, with TRBD1 matching over 8 bases. The CDR3 contains 15 residues. CDR1 and CDR2 (germline): MGHDK, SYGVNS. V was clipped by 6 bases and J by 7 bases; unmatched bases: 11. The DNA of the CDR3 is TGTGCCAGCAGACCCCTTTCAGGGGGCTTTAATGAGCAGTTCTTC. Its protein is CASRPLSGGFNEQFF.

The V call is TRBV2, the J call TRBJ2-3; D is ambiguous. Germline V CDR1 and CDR2: SNHLY, FYNNEI. V lost 6 bases and J 0 bases, leaving 10 bases between the germline ends. The CDR3 has 14 amino acids. The CDR3 spells CASSRDRSTDTQYF. Here the CDR3 DNA reads TGTGCCAGCAGCCGTGACCGCAGCACAGATACGCAGTATTTT. Complete variable domain (other parts from reference TRBV2 and TRBJ2-3): EPEVTQTPSHQVTQMGQEVILRCVPISNHLYFYWYRQILGQKVEFLVSFYNNEISEKSEIFDDQFSVERPDGSNFTLKIRSTKLEDSAMYFCASSRDRSTDTQYFGPGTRLTVL.

CDR3 loop: CASSLQGGSAEQYF. CDR3 coding DNA: TGCGCCAGCAGCCTGCAGGGAGGTAGCGCCGAGCAGTACTTC. The chain couples TRBV5-1 to TRBJ2-7, with D perhaps matching TRBD2 (6 bases). Trimming took 4 bases from V and 6 from J, leaving 17 bases between them. This CDR3 region has 14 residues. Germline V CDR1 and CDR2: SGHRS, YFSETQ.

CDR3 in DNA: TGTGCCAGCAGTTTGAGCTTTGCCGGCAGGGGGCCTGGAAACACCATATATTTT. Its translation is CASSLSFAGRGPGNTIYF. This chain connects TRBV27 to TRBJ1-3, with 8 bases fitting TRBD1. The CDR3 has 18 amino acids. The junction had 12 bases not matched to a gene; V was cut back by 3 bases and J by 2 bases. Germline CDR1 reads MNHEY; CDR2 reads SMNVEV (reference sequence).

This chain uses TRBV4-3 with TRBJ2-6; the D gene could be TRBD1 or TRBD2 (5 bases each). CDR3 size: 22 residues. Between the trimmed V and J ends, which lost 4 bases and 0 bases, there was a span of 28 bases. Germline CDR1 and CDR2: LGHNA and YSLEER. The DNA for the CDR3 is TGCGCCAGCAGCCGAGTTGGACGGGAATTCGGGGCCACGGTCTCTGGGGCCAACGTCCTGACTTTC. Translation: CASSRVGREFGATVSGANVLTF.

A note on this clone: The same CDR3 can be traced to other DNA sequences in this sample. This chain connects TRBV5-1 to TRBJ2-5; a possible D gene is TRBD1 (5 bases). CDR1 is SGHRS, CDR2 YFSETQ, per germline. V shed 0 bases and J shed 5 bases, with 11 bases lying between them. This CDR3 is built from 14 residues. The CDR3 sequence: CASSLEGVGETQYF. DNA for the CDR3: TGCGCCAGCAGCTTGGAAGGGGTGGGGGAGACCCAGTACTTC.

V gene TRBV6-6 combines with J gene TRBJ2-4; perhaps TRBD2 as D (6 bases). The CDR3 is made up of 15 amino acids. The germline gives CDR1 MNHNY, CDR2 SVGAGI (reference sequence). Trimming pared 8 bases from V and 0 bases from J, leaving 14 bases between. The CDR3 DNA sequence: TGTGCCAGCGGAACCGAGGGACTAGCCAAAAACATTCAGTACTTC. Its translation is CASGTEGLAKNIQYF.

The chain uses TRBV21-1 and TRBJ2-4; the table gives TRBD1 as D, unverified against the DNA. TRBV21-1 is marked as a pseudogene. The CDR3 spans 17 residues. CDR3 loop: CASSKAGTAGLKNIQYF. The CDR3 DNA reads TGTGCCAGCAGCAAAGCCGGGACAGCTGGACTTAAAAACATTCAGTACTTC.

The chain links TRBV4-3 to TRBJ2-1; TRBD2 matches at 12 bases. Germline CDR1 reads LGHNA; CDR2 reads YSLEER. Losses at the gene ends were 5 bases for V and 5 bases for J; bases not matched to a gene: 7. The CDR3 has 16 residues. CDR3 residues: CASSTWTSGTNNEQFF. As DNA, the CDR3 is TGCGCCAGCAGCACTTGGACTAGCGGGACAAACAATGAGCAGTTCTTC.

The chain is built from TRBV9 and TRBJ2-3; 9 nucleotides match TRBD2. CDR1 and CDR2 (germline): SGDLS, YYNGEE. The J segment lost 0 bases and the V segment lost 0 bases, leaving 5 bases of the junction unmatched. The CDR3 sequence is 17 residues long. CDR3 coding DNA: TGTGCCAGCAGCGTAGGGAGCGGGAGGACCAGCACAGATACGCAGTATTTT. This translates into CASSVGSGRTSTDTQYF. The full variable domain, its missing parts supplied by reference TRBV9 and TRBJ2-3, is DSGVTQTPKHLITATGQRVTLRCSPRSGDLSVYWYQQSLDQGLQFLIQYYNGEERAKGNILERFSAQQFPDLHSELNLSSLELGDSALYFCASSVGSGRTSTDTQYFGPGTRLTVL.

J is TRBJ2-2 and V is TRBV5-1; possibly TRBD1 or TRBD2 for D (5 bases each). Germline values: CDR1 SGHRS, CDR2 YFSETQ. The CDR3 loop spans 13 amino acids. V shed 3 bases and J shed 6 bases, with 9 bases lying between them. DNA of the CDR3: TGCGCCAGCAGCTCCGGGGCGTCCGGGGAGCTGTTTTTT. This encodes CASSSGASGELFF. Using reference TRBV5-1 and TRBJ2-2 for the parts outside the CDR3, the full variable domain is KAGVTQTPRYLIKTRGQQVTLSCSPISGHRSVSWYQQTPGQGLQFLFEYFSETQRNKGNFPGRFSGRQFSNSRSEMNVSTLELGDSALYLCASSSGASGELFFGEGSRLTVL.

This clone came up once. As DNA, the CDR3 is TGTGCCAGCAGCCCATTCGCGTCAAGCACAGATACGCAGTATTTT. Protein: CASSPFASSTDTQYF. V is TRBV5-4 and J is TRBJ2-3; D unclear. Germline V gene lookup returns CDR1 SGHNT and CDR2 YYREEE (reference sequence). The V end lost 4 bases, the J end lost 0 bases, and 12 bases lay between the germline ends. The CDR3 contains 15 residues.

Here the CDR3 reads CASSSSRAQHF. The CDR3 region has the DNA TGTGCCAGCAGTTCAAGCCGGGCCCAGCATTTT. The V call is TRBV6-5, the J call TRBJ1-5; D ambiguous. The CDR3 runs 11 residues. The V gene's germline CDR1 is MNHEY and CDR2 SVGAGI. Trimming removed 4 bases at V and 11 bases at J, with 9 bases between.

V and J are TRBV7-7 and TRBJ2-1; 13 bases map to TRBD2. The trim removed 2 bases at V and 9 bases at J, leaving 7 bases unmatched. The germline V gene encodes CDR1 SSHAT and CDR2 FNYEAQ (reference sequence). This CDR3 comprises 16 residues. The CDR3 nucleotides read TGTGCCAGCAGCTTAACCACTAGCGGGAGGGCCACTGAGCAGTTCTTC. This gives the protein CASSLTTSGRATEQFF.

The chain is built from TRBV18 and TRBJ1-4, with D tentatively TRBD1 (6 bases). From germline, CDR1 is KGHSH and CDR2 LQKENI. CDR3 length equals 14 residues. V lost 4 bases and J lost 2, with 8 bases in between. The CDR3 DNA reads as TGTGCCAGCTCACGTACAGGGACTAATGAAAAACTGTTTTTT. Protein product: CASSRTGTNEKLFF.

J is TRBJ1-2 and V is TRBV6-1, with TRBD1 matching over 7 bases. V lost 8 bases and J lost 7; bases outside the gene matches: 4. The V gene's germline CDR1 is MNHNS and CDR2 SASEGT. The CDR3 is 11 residues long. The CDR3 DNA reads TGTGCCAGCCACAGGGGAGGTGGCTACACCTTC. As protein: CASHRGGGYTF.

The V call is TRBV4-2, the J call TRBJ2-7, with 14 bases lining up with TRBD2. The J segment lost 5 bases and the V segment lost 7 bases, leaving 13 bases of the junction unmatched. Germline assignment: CDR1 LGHNA and CDR2 YNFKEQ. The CDR3 totals 17 residues. This CDR3 is CASTTGTSGSPQNEQYF. In nucleotides, the CDR3 is TGTGCCAGCACCACCGGGACTAGCGGGAGCCCCCAGAACGAGCAGTACTTC.

The V and J genes are TRBV29-1 and TRBJ1-2; TRBD1 matches 11 bases. Unmatched junction bases numbered 5, after V lost 3 bases and J lost 5 bases. The CDR3 contains 14 residues. Germline CDR1 is SQVTM and CDR2 is ANQGSEA. This chain's CDR3 is CSVEDRGRPYGYTF. Here the CDR3 DNA reads TGCAGCGTTGAGGACAGGGGGCGACCTTATGGCTACACCTTC.

The chain is built from TRBV9 and TRBJ1-1, with TRBD1 identical over 10 bases. The CDR3 consists of 15 residues. The J segment lost 5 bases and the V segment lost 3 bases, leaving 7 bases of the junction unmatched. Germline V gene lookup returns CDR1 SGDLS and CDR2 YYNGEE. The CDR3, as DNA: TGTGCCAGCAGCGCGGACAGGGGGGCGTTTACTGAAGCTTTCTTT. It translates to CASSADRGAFTEAFF.

The genes are TRBV7-9 and TRBJ1-1, with TRBD1 as a possible D gene (5 bases). CDR1 is SEHNR and CDR2 is FQNEAQ in the germline V gene (reference sequence). V lost 5 bases and J lost 6, with 16 bases in between. The CDR3 totals 14 residues. The CDR3 DNA sequence: TGTGCCAGCAGCCGGGGACCGCGTCACGCTGAAGCTTTCTTT. Residues: CASSRGPRHAEAFF.

The V gene is TRBV27, the J gene TRBJ2-7; 12 positions match TRBD2. CDR1 is MNHEY and CDR2 is SMNVEV in the germline V gene (reference sequence). J was trimmed by 2 bases and V by 3 bases; bases with no gene match: 8. The CDR3 totals 17 residues. The CDR3 coding sequence is TGTGCCAGCAGTTTGGCTAGCGGGAGGGCCCTCGCCTACGAGCAGTACTTC. Residues: CASSLASGRALAYEQYF.

This clone is a singleton in its sample. V is TRBV19 and J is TRBJ2-1; TRBD1 or TRBD2 may be the D gene (5 bases each). The ends were cut back, 2 bases at V and 3 bases at J, with 26 bases in the middle. Germline V gives CDR1 LNHDA, CDR2 SQIVND (reference sequence). The CDR3 sequence is 20 residues long. The DNA for the CDR3 is TGTGCCAGTAGTATACCCACCCCGCCCCGGGGACGGTTCAACTACAATGAGCAGTTCTTC. Protein: CASSIPTPPRGRFNYNEQFF.

This clone was observed a single time. This sequence joins TRBV6-5 and TRBJ2-2; D unclear. In germline, CDR1 is MNHEY, CDR2 SVGAGI. The V end was cut by 7 bases, the J end by 3 bases, with 15 bases between. The CDR3 has 15 amino acids. The CDR3 DNA sequence: TGTGCCAGCACCACGGCAGCGATATACACCGGGGAGCTGTTTTTT. Amino acids: CASTTAAIYTGELFF.

J is TRBJ1-1 and V is TRBV27; TRBD1 might be the D (5 bases). V lost 3 bases to trimming and J lost 4 bases, with 12 bases between them. There are 14 residues in the CDR3. Looked up from germline, CDR1 is MNHEY and CDR2 is SMNVEV (reference sequence). CDR3 nucleotides: TGTGCCAGCAGTTTGTTAGGGGTTATCACTGAAGCTTTCTTT. This encodes CASSLLGVITEAFF.

The chain has TRBV15 and TRBJ1-4, with TRBD1 identical over 9 bases. Germline V CDR1 and CDR2: LNHNV, YYDKDF (reference sequence). With 2 bases clipped from V and 1 base from J, the junction kept 5 bases outside the gene matches. CDR3 length: 17 residues. The CDR3 region is CATSRLRDRVTNEKLFF. DNA for the CDR3: TGTGCCACCAGCAGATTGCGGGACAGGGTAACTAATGAAAAACTGTTTTTT.